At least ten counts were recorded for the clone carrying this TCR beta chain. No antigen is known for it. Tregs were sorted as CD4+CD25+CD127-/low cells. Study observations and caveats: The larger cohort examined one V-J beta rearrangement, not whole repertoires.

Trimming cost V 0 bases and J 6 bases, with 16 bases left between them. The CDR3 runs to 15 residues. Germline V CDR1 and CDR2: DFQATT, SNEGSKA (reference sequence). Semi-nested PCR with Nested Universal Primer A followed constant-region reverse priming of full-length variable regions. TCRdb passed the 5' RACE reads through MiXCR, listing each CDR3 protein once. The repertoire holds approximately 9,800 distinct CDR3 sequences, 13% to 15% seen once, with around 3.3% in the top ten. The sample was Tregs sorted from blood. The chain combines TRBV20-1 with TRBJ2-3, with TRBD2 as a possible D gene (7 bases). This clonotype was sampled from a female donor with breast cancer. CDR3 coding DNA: TGCAGTGCTAGAGATCGACTAGCTAGGGGGGATACGCAGTATTTT. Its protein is CSARDRLARGDTQYF.